This section outlines one T cell receptor (beta chain) sequence together with its context. Sequencing was performed with immunoSEQ multiplex PCR; in TCRdb, only in-frame clones are kept and a portion is missing. Of some 100,000 clones listed, more than 70% are singletons. This specimen comes from a study of cytomegalovirus exposure and HLA in healthy donors. The origin of this receptor is a woman aged 18 to 35 in good health and CMV-seronegative. The material sequenced was PBMCs.

Written as DNA, the CDR3 is TGTGCCAGCAGCCTCTACCCCGGGAACACTGAAGCTTTCTTT. Protein product: CASSLYPGNTEAFF. The chain employs TRBV7-3 and TRBJ1-1; D call uncertain. This CDR3 comprises 14 residues. The V gene's germline CDR1 is SGHTA and CDR2 FQGTGA. Trimming took 5 bases from V and 1 from J, leaving 11 bases between them.